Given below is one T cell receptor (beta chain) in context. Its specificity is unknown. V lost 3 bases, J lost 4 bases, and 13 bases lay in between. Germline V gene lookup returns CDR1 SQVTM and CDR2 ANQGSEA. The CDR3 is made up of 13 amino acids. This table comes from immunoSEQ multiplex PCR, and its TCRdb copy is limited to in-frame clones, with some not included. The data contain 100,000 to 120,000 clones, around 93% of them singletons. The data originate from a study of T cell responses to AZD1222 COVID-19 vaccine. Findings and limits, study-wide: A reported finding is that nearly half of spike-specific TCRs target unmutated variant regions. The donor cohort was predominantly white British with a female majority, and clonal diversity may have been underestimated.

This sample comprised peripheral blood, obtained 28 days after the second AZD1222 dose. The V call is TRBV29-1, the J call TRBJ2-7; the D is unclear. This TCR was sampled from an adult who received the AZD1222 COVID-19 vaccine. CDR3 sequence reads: CSVETSVGYEQYF. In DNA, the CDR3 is TGCAGCGTTGAGACTTCTGTCGGGTACGAGCAGTACTTC.